In its sample, the clone carrying this T cell receptor beta chain was seen a few times. The antigen is not known. V lost 2 bases and J 12 bases, leaving 14 bases between the germline ends. The CDR3 runs to 12 residues. Germline V CDR1 and CDR2: KGHSH, LQKENI. This sample was taken from a study of T cells after yellow fever vaccination. The study's findings and limits: Abundant bulk-derived clonotypes could contaminate FACS-sorted repertoires. Subsequent to the booster, the majority of primary-vaccination clones reappeared (less than 97% CD4, 85% to 90% CD8).

Generation of TCR cDNA used 5'RACE template switching (which added a universal primer site and UMIs). Each CDR3 protein is one row after TCRdb ran MiXCR on the 5' RACE reads. The table lists 160,000 or so distinct CDR3 sequences, 6% to 7.5% of them singletons. The TCR comes from a young man who received the YFV17D yellow fever vaccine. This chain connects TRBV18 to TRBJ2-7; D not certain. Source: CD4+ T cells sorted from PBMCs, taken around 5 days after the first yellow fever vaccination. The CDR3 reads CASSPNRQDPYF. CDR3 DNA: TGTGCCAGCTCACCAAATCGCCAGGACCCGTACTTC.